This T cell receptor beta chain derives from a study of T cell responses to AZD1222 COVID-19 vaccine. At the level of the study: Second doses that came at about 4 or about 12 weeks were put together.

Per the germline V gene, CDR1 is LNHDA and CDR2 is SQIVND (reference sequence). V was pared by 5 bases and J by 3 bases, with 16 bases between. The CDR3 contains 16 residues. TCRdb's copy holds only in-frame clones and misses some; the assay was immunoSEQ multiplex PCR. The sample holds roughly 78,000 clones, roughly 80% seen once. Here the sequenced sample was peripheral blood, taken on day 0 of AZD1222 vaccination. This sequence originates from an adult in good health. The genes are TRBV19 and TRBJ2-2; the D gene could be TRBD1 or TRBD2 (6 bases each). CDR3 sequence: CASSYRGGGYTGELFF. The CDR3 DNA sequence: TGTGCCAGTAGTTATCGAGGGGGAGGCTACACCGGGGAGCTGTTTTTT.